The 11 T cell receptor beta chains reported below all come from one sample, sequenced in a study of T cell changes during pregnancy in multiple sclerosis. Using immunoSEQ multiplex PCR, the repertoire was profiled, and TCRdb retains in-frame clones only, with some absent. The sample carries approximately 100,000 clones, more than 90% recorded once. This sample comprised peripheral blood, obtained in the second trimester of pregnancy. Receptors originate from a female donor with multiple sclerosis, enrolled in a pregnancy study.

V gene TRBV2 combines with J gene TRBJ2-1; 9 bases are shared with TRBD2. Germline V CDR1 and CDR2: SNHLY, FYNNEI. Trimming at V came to 6 bases and at J to 8 bases, leaving 8 bases not matched to a gene. The CDR3 is made up of 14 amino acids. Here the CDR3 reads CASSRPREGHEQFF. CDR3 DNA: TGTGCCAGCAGCCGCCCGCGGGAGGGGCATGAGCAGTTCTTC. Complete variable domain (other parts from reference TRBV2 and TRBJ2-1): EPEVTQTPSHQVTQMGQEVILRCVPISNHLYFYWYRQILGQKVEFLVSFYNNEISEKSEIFDDQFSVERPDGSNFTLKIRSTKLEDSAMYFCASSRPREGHEQFFGPGTRLTVL.

V gene TRBV15 combines with J gene TRBJ1-1; D might be TRBD1 (6 bases). The germline V and J ends were trimmed by 0 bases and 11 bases, with 10 bases remaining between them. Germline-derived CDR1 and CDR2 are LNHNV and YYDKDF (reference sequence). This CDR3 is 12 amino acids long. CDR3 DNA: TGTGCCACCAGCAGAGAATCAGGACAGGCTTTCTTT. This sequence encodes CATSRESGQAFF.

This chain uses TRBV7-3 with TRBJ2-6, with D perhaps matching TRBD2 (5 bases). Germline values: CDR1 SGHTA, CDR2 FQGTGA. V lost 0 bases to trimming and J lost 0 bases, with 18 bases between them. This CDR3 spans 20 amino acids. The chain's CDR3 is CASSLTLLDFIPSGANVLTF. DNA for the CDR3: TGTGCCAGCAGCTTAACTCTATTGGACTTCATTCCCTCTGGGGCCAACGTCCTGACTTTC.

The chain combines TRBV2 with TRBJ2-7; 8 nucleotides match TRBD2. The junction had 9 bases not matched to a gene; V was cut back by 7 bases and J by 4 bases. Germline V gene lookup returns CDR1 SNHLY and CDR2 FYNNEI. CDR3 length: 14 residues. CDR3 in amino acids: CASIAGTSGYEQYF. The CDR3 nucleotides read TGTGCCAGCATAGCGGGAACATCTGGATACGAGCAGTACTTC. The full variable domain, completed using reference TRBV2 and TRBJ2-7, is EPEVTQTPSHQVTQMGQEVILRCVPISNHLYFYWYRQILGQKVEFLVSFYNNEISEKSEIFDDQFSVERPDGSNFTLKIRSTKLEDSAMYFCASIAGTSGYEQYFGPGTRLTVT.

The chain has TRBV6-4 and TRBJ1-2, with 7 bases fitting TRBD1. The germline V gene has CDR1 MRHNA and CDR2 SNTAGT. The CDR3 is made up of 13 amino acids. With V trimmed by 5 bases and J by 2 bases, 2 bases remained unmatched. The CDR3 region is CASSLTGNYGYTF. The CDR3 DNA sequence: TGTGCCAGCAGTTTGACAGGGAACTATGGCTACACCTTC.

CDR3 amino acids: CASSFRGINTGELFF. For the CDR3, the DNA is TGTGCCAGCAGTTTTAGAGGGATTAACACCGGGGAGCTGTTTTTT. The chain carries TRBV28 and TRBJ2-2; maybe TRBD2 (5 bases). The V gene's germline CDR1 is MDHEN and CDR2 SYDVKM. V lost 3 bases, J lost 2 bases, and 10 bases lay in between. The CDR3 has 15 amino acids.

J is TRBJ1-2 and V is TRBV2; 7 positions agree with TRBD1. Germline V gives CDR1 SNHLY, CDR2 FYNNEI. This CDR3 is 15 amino acids long. After removal of 9 bases from V and 0 bases from J, the junction contained 10 bases not matched to a gene. The CDR3 DNA follows: TGTGCCAGTAGAGGGGGCGCAGGGCCTAACTATGGCTACACCTTC. Translated, it gives CASRGGAGPNYGYTF.

This clone was recorded only once. CDR3 bases: TGTGCCAGCAGGACGACAGGGACTGGAAACACCATATATTTT. It is translated as CASRTTGTGNTIYF. The chain links TRBV2 to TRBJ1-3; 7 bases align to TRBD1. There are 14 residues in the CDR3. Germline V gene sequence: CDR1 SNHLY, CDR2 FYNNEI. V dropped 6 bases and J dropped 2; count of bases not matched to a gene: 4.

This clone has only a few counts. This chain uses TRBV30 with TRBJ1-5, with D tentatively TRBD1 (5 bases). CDR3 length: 13 amino acids. Germline values: CDR1 GTSNPN, CDR2 SVGIG (reference sequence). V lost 2 bases and J 3 bases, leaving 8 bases between the germline ends. The DNA for the CDR3 is TGTGCCTGGAGTCAGGACAACAATCAGCCCCAGCATTTT. Translating gives CAWSQDNNQPQHF.

The CDR3 here is CASSSSVQGTPGYTF. Written as DNA, the CDR3 is TGTGCCAGCAGCTCCTCAGTACAGGGGACCCCTGGCTACACCTTC. The chain links TRBV7-9 to TRBJ1-2, with TRBD1 identical over 7 bases. Per the germline V gene, CDR1 is SEHNR and CDR2 is FQNEAQ (reference sequence). The CDR3 covers 15 residues. The V gene end was trimmed by 4 bases and the J gene end by 7 bases; junction bases not matched to a gene: 12.

The gene calls are TRBV29-1 and TRBJ1-2; 9 bases agree with TRBD1. CDR3 length: 12 residues. Germline assignment: CDR1 SQVTM and CDR2 ANQGSEA. Losses at the gene ends were 4 bases for V and 6 bases for J; bases not matched to a gene: 3. The CDR3 DNA is TGCAGCGTTGCGACAGGGGGAAATGGCTACACCTTC. Encoded protein: CSVATGGNGYTF.